Detailed here is one TCR beta chain. The data were taken from a study of OX40 agonist ivuxolimab in advanced cancers. Produced via immunoSEQ multiplex PCR; TCRdb's table is partial and in-frame only. The sample has fewer than 85,000 clones; about 90% are singletons. V lost 2 bases, J lost 3 bases, and 4 bases stayed unmatched. The V gene's germline CDR1 is MNHEY and CDR2 SVGAGI. This CDR3 contains 16 residues. This TCR came from an adult with an advanced solid tumor such as melanoma, head and neck, liver or kidney cancer. This rearrangement joins TRBV6-5 to TRBJ1-1; the match to TRBD1 covers 12 bases. Here the sequenced sample was CD4+ or CD8+ T cells sorted from blood, taken in a trial of the OX40 agonist ivuxolimab. CDR3 loop: CASSYGTGGAYTEAFF. In DNA, the CDR3 is TGTGCCAGCAGTTACGGGACAGGGGGCGCCTACACTGAAGCTTTCTTT.